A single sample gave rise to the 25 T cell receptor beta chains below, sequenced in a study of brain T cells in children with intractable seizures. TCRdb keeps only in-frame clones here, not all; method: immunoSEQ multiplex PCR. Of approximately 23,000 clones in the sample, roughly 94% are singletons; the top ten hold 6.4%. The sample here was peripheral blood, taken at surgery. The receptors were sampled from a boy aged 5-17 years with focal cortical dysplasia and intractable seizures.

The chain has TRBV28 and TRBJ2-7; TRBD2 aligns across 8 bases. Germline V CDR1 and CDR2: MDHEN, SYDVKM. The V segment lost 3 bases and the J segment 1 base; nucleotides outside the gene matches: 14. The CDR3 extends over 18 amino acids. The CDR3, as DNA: TGTGCCAGCAGTTTTAAACGGATAAGAAAGCGGGAGTCCTACGAGCAGTACGTC. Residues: CASSFKRIRKRESYEQYV.

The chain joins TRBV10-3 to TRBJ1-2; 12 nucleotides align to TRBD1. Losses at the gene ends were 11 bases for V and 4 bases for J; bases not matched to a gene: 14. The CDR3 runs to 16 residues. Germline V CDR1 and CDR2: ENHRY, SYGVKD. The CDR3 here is CAHSSPGQGASYGYTF. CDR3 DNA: TGTGCCCACTCCTCGCCGGGACAGGGGGCGAGCTATGGCTACACCTTC.

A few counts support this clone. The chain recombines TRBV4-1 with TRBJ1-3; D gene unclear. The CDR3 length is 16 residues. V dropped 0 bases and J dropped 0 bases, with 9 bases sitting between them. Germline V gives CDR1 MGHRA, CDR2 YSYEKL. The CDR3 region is CASSQDGMRSGNTIYF. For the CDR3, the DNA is TGCGCCAGCAGCCAAGATGGGATGCGCTCTGGAAACACCATATATTTT.

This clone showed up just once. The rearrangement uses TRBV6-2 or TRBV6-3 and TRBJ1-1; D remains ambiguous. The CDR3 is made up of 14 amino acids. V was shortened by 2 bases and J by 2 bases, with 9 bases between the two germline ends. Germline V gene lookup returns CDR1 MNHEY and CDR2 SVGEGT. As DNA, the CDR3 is TGTGCCAGCAGTTACGGAACCATAAACACTGAAGCTTTCTTT. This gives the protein CASSYGTINTEAFF.

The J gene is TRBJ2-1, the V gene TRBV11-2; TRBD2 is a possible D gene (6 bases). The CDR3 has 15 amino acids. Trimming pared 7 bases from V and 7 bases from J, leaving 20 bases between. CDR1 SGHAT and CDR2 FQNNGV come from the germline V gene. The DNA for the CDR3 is TGTGCCAGCACCCTCCGGGGACTGTCTGGGAATGAGCAGTTCTTC. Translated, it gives CASTLRGLSGNEQFF.

CDR3 residues: CASSLGAGGGYEQYV. The CDR3 DNA reads TGTGCCAGCAGCTTAGGAGCGGGAGGCGGGTACGAGCAGTACGTC. The chain employs TRBV11-2 and TRBJ2-7; 9 bases map to TRBD2. Unmatched junction bases numbered 5, after V lost 1 base and J lost 4 bases. The length of the CDR3 is 15 residues. The germline gives CDR1 SGHAT, CDR2 FQNNGV.

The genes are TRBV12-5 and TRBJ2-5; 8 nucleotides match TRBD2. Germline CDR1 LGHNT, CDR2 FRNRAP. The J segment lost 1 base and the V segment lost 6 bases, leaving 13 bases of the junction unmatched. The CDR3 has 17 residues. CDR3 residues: CASGPLSGATGQETQYF. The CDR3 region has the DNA TGTGCTAGTGGCCCTCTTAGCGGGGCGACGGGCCAAGAGACCCAGTACTTC.

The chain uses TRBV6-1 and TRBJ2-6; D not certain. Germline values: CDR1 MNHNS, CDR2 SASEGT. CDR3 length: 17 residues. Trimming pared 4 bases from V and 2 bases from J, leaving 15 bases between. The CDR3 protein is CASSGTRTATGANVLTF. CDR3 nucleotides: TGTGCCAGCAGTGGGACCCGTACCGCCACTGGGGCCAACGTCCTGACTTTC.

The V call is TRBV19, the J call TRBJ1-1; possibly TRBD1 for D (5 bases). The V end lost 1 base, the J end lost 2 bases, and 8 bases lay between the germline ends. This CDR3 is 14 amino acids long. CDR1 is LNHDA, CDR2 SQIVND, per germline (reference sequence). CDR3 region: CASSIVGANTEAFF. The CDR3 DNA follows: TGTGCCAGTAGTATAGTAGGGGCTAACACTGAAGCTTTCTTT.

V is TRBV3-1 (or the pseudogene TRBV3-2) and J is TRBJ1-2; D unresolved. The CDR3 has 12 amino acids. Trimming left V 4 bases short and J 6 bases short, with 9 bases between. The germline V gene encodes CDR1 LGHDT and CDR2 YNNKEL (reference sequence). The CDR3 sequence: CASSRGPHGYTF. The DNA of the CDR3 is TGTGCCAGCAGCCGAGGCCCCCATGGCTACACCTTC.

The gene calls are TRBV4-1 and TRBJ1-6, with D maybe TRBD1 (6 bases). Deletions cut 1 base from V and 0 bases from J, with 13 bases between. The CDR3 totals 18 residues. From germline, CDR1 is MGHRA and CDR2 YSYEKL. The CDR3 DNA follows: TGCGCCAGCAGCCAAGCCGCGGGGGCAAGCTCCTATAATTCACCCCTCCACTTT. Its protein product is CASSQAAGASSYNSPLHF.

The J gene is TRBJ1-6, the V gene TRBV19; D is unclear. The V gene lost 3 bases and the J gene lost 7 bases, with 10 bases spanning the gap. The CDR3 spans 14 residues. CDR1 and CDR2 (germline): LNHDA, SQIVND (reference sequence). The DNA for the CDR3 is TGTGCCAGTAGTATTCAAGCGGTGAATTCACCCCTCCACTTT. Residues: CASSIQAVNSPLHF.

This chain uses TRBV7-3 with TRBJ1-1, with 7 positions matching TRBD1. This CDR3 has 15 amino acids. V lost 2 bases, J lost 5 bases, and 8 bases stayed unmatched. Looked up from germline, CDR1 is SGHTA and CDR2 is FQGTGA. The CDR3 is CASSLGKGGRTEAFF. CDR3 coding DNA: TGTGCCAGCAGCTTAGGTAAAGGGGGCAGGACTGAAGCTTTCTTT.

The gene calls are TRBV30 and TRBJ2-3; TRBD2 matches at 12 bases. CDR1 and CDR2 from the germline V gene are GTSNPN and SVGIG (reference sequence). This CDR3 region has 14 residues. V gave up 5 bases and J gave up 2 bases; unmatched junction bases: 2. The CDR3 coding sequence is TGTGCCTGGCGGACTAGCGGGAACACAGATACGCAGTATTTT. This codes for CAWRTSGNTDTQYF.

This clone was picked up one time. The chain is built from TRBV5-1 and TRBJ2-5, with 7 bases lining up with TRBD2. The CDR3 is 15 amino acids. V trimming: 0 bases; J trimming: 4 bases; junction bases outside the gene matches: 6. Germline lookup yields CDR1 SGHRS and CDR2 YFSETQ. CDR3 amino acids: CASSLGYGEGETQYF. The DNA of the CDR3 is TGCGCCAGCAGCTTGGGTTACGGGGAGGGAGAGACCCAGTACTTC.

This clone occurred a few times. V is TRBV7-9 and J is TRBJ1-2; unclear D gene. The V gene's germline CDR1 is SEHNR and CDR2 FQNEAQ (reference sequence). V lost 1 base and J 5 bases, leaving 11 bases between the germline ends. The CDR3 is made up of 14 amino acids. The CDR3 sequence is CASSLDASFYGYTF. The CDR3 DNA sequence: TGTGCCAGCAGCTTAGATGCATCCTTTTATGGCTACACCTTC.

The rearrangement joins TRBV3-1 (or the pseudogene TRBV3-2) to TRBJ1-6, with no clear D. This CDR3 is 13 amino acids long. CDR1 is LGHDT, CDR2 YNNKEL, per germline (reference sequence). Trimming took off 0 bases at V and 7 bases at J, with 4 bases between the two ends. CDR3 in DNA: TGTGCCAGCAGCCAAGAGTGGAATTCACCCCTCCACTTT. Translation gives CASSQEWNSPLHF.

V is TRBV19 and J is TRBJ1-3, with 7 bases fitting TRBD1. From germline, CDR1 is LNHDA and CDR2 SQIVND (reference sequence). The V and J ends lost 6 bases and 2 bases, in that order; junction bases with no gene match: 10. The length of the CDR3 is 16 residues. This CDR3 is CASRLTGVFAGNTIYF. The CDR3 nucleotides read TGTGCCAGTAGACTTACAGGGGTATTTGCTGGAAACACCATATATTTT. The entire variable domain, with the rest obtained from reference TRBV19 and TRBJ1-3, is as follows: DGGITQSPKYLFRKEGQNVTLSCEQNLNHDAMYWYRQDPGQGLRLIYYSQIVNDFQKGDIAEGYSVSREKKESFPLTVTSAQKNPTAFYLCASRLTGVFAGNTIYFGEGSWLTVV.

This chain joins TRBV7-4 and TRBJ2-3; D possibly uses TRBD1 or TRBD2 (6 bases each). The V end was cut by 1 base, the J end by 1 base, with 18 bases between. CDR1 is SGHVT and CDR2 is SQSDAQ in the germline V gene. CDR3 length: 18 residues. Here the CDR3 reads CASSLDRTAEGCTDTQYF. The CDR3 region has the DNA TGTGCCAGCAGCTTAGATAGGACAGCGGAGGGGTGCACAGATACGCAGTATTTT.

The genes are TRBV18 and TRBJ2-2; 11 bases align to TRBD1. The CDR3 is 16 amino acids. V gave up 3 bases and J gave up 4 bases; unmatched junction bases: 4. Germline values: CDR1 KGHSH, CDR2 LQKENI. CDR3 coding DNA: TGTGCCAGCTCACCTTTCGGGACAGGGGGCACCGGGGAGCTGTTTTTT. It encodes CASSPFGTGGTGELFF. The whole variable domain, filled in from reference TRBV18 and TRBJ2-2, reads NAGVMQNPRHLVRRRGQEARLRCSPMKGHSHVYWYRQLPEEGLKFMVYLQKENIIDESGMPKERFSAEFPKEGPSILRIQQVVRGDSAAYFCASSPFGTGGTGELFFGEGSRLTVL.

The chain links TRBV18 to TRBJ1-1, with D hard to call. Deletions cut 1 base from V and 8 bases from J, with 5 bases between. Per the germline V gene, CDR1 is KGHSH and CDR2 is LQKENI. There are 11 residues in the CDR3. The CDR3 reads CASSPRTEAFF. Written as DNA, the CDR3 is TGTGCCAGCTCACCACGGACCGAAGCTTTCTTT.

CDR3 DNA: TGCGCCAGCGGCCCCGGACGGATGAACACCGGGGAGCTGTTTTTT. Encoded protein: CASGPGRMNTGELFF. The genes are TRBV4-1 and TRBJ2-2, with D unresolved. This CDR3 has 15 residues. Per the germline V gene, CDR1 is MGHRA and CDR2 is YSYEKL. V gave up 8 bases and J gave up 1 base, with 14 bases separating them.

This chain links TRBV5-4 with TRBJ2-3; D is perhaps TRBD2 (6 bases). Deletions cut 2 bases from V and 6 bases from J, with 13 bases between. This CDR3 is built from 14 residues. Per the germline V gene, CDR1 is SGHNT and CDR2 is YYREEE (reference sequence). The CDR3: CASSLTRERDTQYF. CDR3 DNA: TGTGCCAGCAGCTTAACCCGGGAGAGGGATACGCAGTATTTT.

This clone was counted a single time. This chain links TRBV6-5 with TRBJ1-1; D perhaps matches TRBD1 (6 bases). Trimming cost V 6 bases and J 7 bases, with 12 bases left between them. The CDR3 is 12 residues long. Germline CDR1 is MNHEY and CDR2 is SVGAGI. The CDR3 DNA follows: TGTGCCAGCAGACGGGGACATCTTGAAGCTTTCTTT. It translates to CASRRGHLEAFF.

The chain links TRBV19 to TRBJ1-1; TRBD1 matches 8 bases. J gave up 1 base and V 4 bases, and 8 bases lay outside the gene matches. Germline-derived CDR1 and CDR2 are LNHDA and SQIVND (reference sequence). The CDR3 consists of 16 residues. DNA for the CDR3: TGTGCCAGTAGTACGCCCGACAGGGGATGGAACACTGAAGCTTTCTTT. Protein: CASSTPDRGWNTEAFF.